This T cell receptor (beta chain) derives from a study of T cells in Graves' hyperthyroidism and ophthalmopathy. Whole-study context: Peripheral blood was taken when the disease was first diagnosed, before any treatment began.

In this sample, this clonotype turned up once. Its antigen is as yet unknown. The trim removed 3 bases at V and 6 bases at J, leaving 11 bases unmatched. This CDR3 is built from 14 residues. The germline CDR1 and CDR2 sequences are GTSNPN and SVGIG (reference sequence). Researchers took RNA transcripts and amplified the TCR beta CDR3 regions from them. Researchers ran a first-round RT-PCR on the TCR CDR3 using the HTBI primer set. TCRdb ran MiXCR on the multiplex PCR reads and lists one entry per CDR3 protein. The sample yields about 270,000 distinct CDR3 sequences, approximately 21% seen once. Whole-study results and caveats: Prediction of ophthalmopathy progression came a median around 6 months pre-onset. Ophthalmopathy cases were set apart from stable hyperthyroidism by a 13 V-J model.

Input material: blood. V is TRBV30 and J is TRBJ2-7; 7 bases agree with TRBD2. The sequence came from a man aged 25-45 years with Graves' ophthalmopathy. The CDR3 nucleotides read TGTGCCTGGAGGAAGGCTGGCGGGGGTCCCGAGCAGTACTTC. Translating it yields CAWRKAGGGPEQYF.